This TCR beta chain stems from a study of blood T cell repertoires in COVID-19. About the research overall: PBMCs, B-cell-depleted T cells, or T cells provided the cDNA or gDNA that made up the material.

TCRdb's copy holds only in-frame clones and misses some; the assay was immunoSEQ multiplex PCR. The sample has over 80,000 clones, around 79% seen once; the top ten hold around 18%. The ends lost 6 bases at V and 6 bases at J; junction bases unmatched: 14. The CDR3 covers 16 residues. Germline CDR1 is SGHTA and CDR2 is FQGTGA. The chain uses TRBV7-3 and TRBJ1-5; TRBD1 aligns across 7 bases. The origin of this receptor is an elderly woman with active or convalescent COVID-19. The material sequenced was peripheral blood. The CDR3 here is CASSHPGQAVIQPQHF. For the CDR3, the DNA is TGTGCCAGCAGTCATCCAGGACAGGCGGTCATTCAGCCCCAGCATTTT.